This T cell receptor beta chain was sequenced for a study of blood T cells in healthy people across ages. Primers used in a second PCR of about 6 to 11 cycles were a sample-barcoded 5' primer and a J-beta primer mix. TCRdb ran MiXCR on the 5' RACE reads and lists one entry per CDR3 protein. The sample carries roughly 800,000 distinct CDR3 sequences, roughly 60% recorded once. The CDR3 extends over 16 amino acids. Losses at the gene ends were 5 bases for V and 5 bases for J; bases not matched to a gene: 9. Per the germline V gene, CDR1 is DFQATT and CDR2 is SNEGSKA (reference sequence). This TCR derives from a man aged 30 to 45 in good health. This chain connects TRBV20-1 to TRBJ2-5; 15 nucleotides line up with TRBD2. Source material: blood. CDR3 sequence reads: CSAGGLAGGRSETQYF. The CDR3 region has the DNA TGCAGTGCTGGGGGACTAGCGGGGGGTAGATCCGAGACCCAGTACTTC.